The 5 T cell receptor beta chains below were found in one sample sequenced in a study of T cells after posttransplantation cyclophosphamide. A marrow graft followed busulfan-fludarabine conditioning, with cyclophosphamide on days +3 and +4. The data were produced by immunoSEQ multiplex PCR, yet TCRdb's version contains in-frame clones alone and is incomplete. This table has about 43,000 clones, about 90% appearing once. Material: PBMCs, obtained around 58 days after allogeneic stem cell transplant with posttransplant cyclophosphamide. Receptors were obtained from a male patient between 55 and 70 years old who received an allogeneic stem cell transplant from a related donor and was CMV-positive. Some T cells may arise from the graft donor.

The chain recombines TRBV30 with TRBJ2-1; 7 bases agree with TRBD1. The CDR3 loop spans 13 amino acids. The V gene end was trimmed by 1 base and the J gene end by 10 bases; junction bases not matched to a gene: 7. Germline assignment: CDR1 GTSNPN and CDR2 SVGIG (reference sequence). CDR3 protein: CAWSEGQAGEQFF. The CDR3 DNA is TGTGCCTGGAGTGAAGGACAGGCCGGCGAGCAGTTCTTC.

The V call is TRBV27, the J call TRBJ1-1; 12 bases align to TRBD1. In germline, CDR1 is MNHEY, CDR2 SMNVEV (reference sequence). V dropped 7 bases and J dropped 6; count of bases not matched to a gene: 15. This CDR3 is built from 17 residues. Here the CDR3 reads CASKNYYTGQGAAEAFF. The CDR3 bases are TGTGCCAGCAAGAATTATTACACGGGACAGGGGGCGGCTGAAGCTTTCTTT.

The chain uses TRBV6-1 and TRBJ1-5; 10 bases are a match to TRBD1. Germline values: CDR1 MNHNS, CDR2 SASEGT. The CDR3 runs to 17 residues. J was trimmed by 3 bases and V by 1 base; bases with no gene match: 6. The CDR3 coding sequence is TGTGCCAGCAGTGAAGGACAGGGGGCCCCCTCCAATCAGCCCCAGCATTTT. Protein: CASSEGQGAPSNQPQHF.

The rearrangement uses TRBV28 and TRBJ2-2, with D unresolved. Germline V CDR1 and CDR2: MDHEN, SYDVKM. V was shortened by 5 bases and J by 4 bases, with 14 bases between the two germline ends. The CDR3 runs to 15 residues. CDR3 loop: CASSPPTLITGELFF. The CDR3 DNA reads TGTGCCAGCAGTCCCCCGACACTTATCACCGGGGAGCTGTTTTTT.

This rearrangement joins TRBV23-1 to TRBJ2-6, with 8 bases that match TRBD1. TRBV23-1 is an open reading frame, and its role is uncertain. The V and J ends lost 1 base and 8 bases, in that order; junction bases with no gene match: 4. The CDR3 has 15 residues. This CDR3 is CASSQWDRTTNVLTF. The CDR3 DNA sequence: TGCGCCAGCAGTCAATGGGACAGGACGACCAACGTCCTGACTTTC.